The sequence of this T cell receptor (beta chain) was determined in a study of T-cell reconstitution after alpha-beta-depleted transplantation in children. Unique molecular identifiers featured in how the TCRbeta library was prepared. TCRdb reprocessed the PCR reads with MiXCR, giving one entry per CDR3 protein. This table holds about 500,000 distinct CDR3 sequences, approximately 10% found once. A few counts support this clonotype. The CDR3 runs 15 residues. Germline lookup yields CDR1 ENHRY and CDR2 SYGVKD. J gave up 1 base and V 11 bases, and 8 bases lay outside the gene matches. The chain has TRBV10-3 and TRBJ2-5; 12 bases align to TRBD2. The clonotype was recovered from a female patient between 2 and 10 years old who had a stem cell transplant for aplastic anemia, so the T cells may come from the graft donor. The source material was PBMCs, mostly from graft donor cells, sampled 180 days after TCRalphabeta/CD19-depleted stem cell transplant. The CDR3 sequence: CAAATSGRPQETQYF. The CDR3, as DNA: TGTGCCGCTGCAACTAGCGGGAGGCCCCAAGAGACCCAGTACTTC.